What follows is one T cell receptor beta chain and its context. Both 60 Vbeta primers and 13 Jbeta primers went into the PCR. Profiled with immunoSEQ multiplex PCR; TCRdb holds only in-frame clones, not every one. This table has about 130,000 clones, about 75% appearing once. CDR1 and CDR2 (germline): ENHRY, SYGVKD. The V gene lost 3 bases and the J gene lost 2 bases, with 11 bases spanning the gap. The length of the CDR3 is 14 residues. The data are from a study of cytomegalovirus exposure and HLA in healthy donors. What was sequenced was PBMCs. The chain links TRBV10-3 to TRBJ2-7; unclear D gene. The source of this sequence is a woman between 40 and 50 years old in good health and CMV-seronegative. CDR3 DNA: TGTGCCATCAGTGACGTTCCGAACACCTACGAGCAGTACTTC. It encodes CAISDVPNTYEQYF.